Below are 24 T cell receptor beta chains sequenced from a single sample in a study of radiotherapy plus CTLA-4 blockade in lung cancer. Data came from immunoSEQ multiplex PCR; TCRdb stores just in-frame clones and leaves some out. The table records tens of thousands of clones, 78% of them present only once. The sequencing used peripheral blood, collected from a patient treated with radiotherapy plus ipilimumab. The receptors derive from a human donor with non-small cell lung cancer whose response to radiotherapy plus ipilimumab could not be evaluated. Some clones in this sample may be carry-over from other donors' samples.

J is TRBJ2-3 and V is TRBV28; D gene ambiguous. Trimming cost V 3 bases and J 6 bases, with 10 bases left between them. The germline CDR1 and CDR2 sequences are MDHEN and SYDVKM. CDR3 length: 13 amino acids. In DNA, the CDR3 is TGTGCCAGCAGTTTTTTAAGTGGCGATACGCAGTATTTT. It encodes CASSFLSGDTQYF.

This chain uses TRBV7-2 with TRBJ2-1; weak D call: TRBD2 (7 bases). This CDR3 has 15 residues. Germline assignment: CDR1 SGHTA and CDR2 FQGNSA. Between the trimmed V and J ends, which lost 7 bases and 3 bases, there was a span of 16 bases. The DNA for the CDR3 is TGTGCCAGCACCTGGGAGGGGGGGCACTACAATGAGCAGTTCTTC. Protein product: CASTWEGGHYNEQFF.

This chain uses TRBV7-6 with TRBJ2-3; 10 nucleotides align to TRBD2. V was pared by 0 bases and J by 4 bases, with 13 bases of the junction left unmatched. The CDR3 consists of 19 residues. The germline CDR1 and CDR2 sequences are SGHVS and FNYEAQ. CDR3 region: CASSLASGGPPGFPDTQYF. DNA of the CDR3: TGTGCCAGCAGCTTAGCTAGCGGGGGGCCCCCTGGGTTTCCAGATACGCAGTATTTT.

This chain connects TRBV9 to TRBJ2-7, with D possibly matching TRBD1 (5 bases). V lost 1 base and J 7 bases, leaving 15 bases between the germline ends. The CDR3 covers 14 residues. CDR1 is SGDLS, CDR2 YYNGEE, per germline. CDR3: CASSVQGVPREQYF. The CDR3 coding sequence is TGTGCCAGCAGCGTACAAGGGGTACCAAGGGAGCAGTACTTC.

V gene TRBV28 combines with J gene TRBJ1-4, with D possibly matching TRBD1 (5 bases). Germline CDR1 and CDR2: MDHEN and SYDVKM. Trimming took 6 bases from V and 3 from J, leaving 17 bases between them. This CDR3 contains 16 residues. The CDR3 DNA sequence: TGTGCCAGCAGCCGCCCCCGGGCGGGGGCTAATGAAAAACTGTTTTTT. Amino acids: CASSRPRAGANEKLFF. The full variable domain, with the rest looked up from reference TRBV28 and TRBJ1-4, is DVKVTQSSRYLVKRTGEKVFLECVQDMDHENMFWYRQDPGLGLRLIYFSYDVKMKEKGDIPEGYSVSREKKERFSLILESASTNQTSMYLCASSRPRAGANEKLFFGSGTQLSVL.

This clone turned up a few times. The chain employs TRBV5-8 and TRBJ1-2, with D possibly being TRBD1 (6 bases). Germline CDR1 SGHTS, CDR2 YDEGEE. V lost 0 bases and J lost 4, with 16 bases in between. CDR3 length equals 16 residues. CDR3 nucleotide sequence: TGTGCCAGCAGCTTGGCCCGGACAGCATTCATCTATGGCTACACCTTC. Protein: CASSLARTAFIYGYTF.

The chain employs TRBV7-9 and TRBJ1-2; D unclear. The CDR3 is made up of 13 amino acids. V was shortened by 6 bases and J by 5 bases, with 13 bases between the two germline ends. CDR1 is SEHNR, CDR2 FQNEAQ, per germline (reference sequence). The CDR3 region is CASSLMVRYGYTF. The CDR3 coding sequence is TGTGCCAGCAGTTTAATGGTCAGATATGGCTACACCTTC.

The chain combines TRBV2 with TRBJ2-3; 12 nucleotides agree with TRBD2. V was clipped by 4 bases and J by 6 bases; unmatched bases: 5. This CDR3 contains 15 residues. In germline, CDR1 is SNHLY, CDR2 FYNNEI. The CDR3 is CASSGRTSGADTQYF. The CDR3 DNA reads TGTGCCAGCAGTGGTCGGACTAGCGGGGCCGATACGCAGTATTTT.

The genes are TRBV4-3 and TRBJ1-2, with TRBD1 matching 8 bases. The germline CDR1 and CDR2 sequences are LGHNA and YSLEER. The junction had 2 bases not matched to a gene; V was cut back by 2 bases and J by 6 bases. The CDR3 covers 13 residues. The CDR3 sequence: CASSQPTGDGYTF. The DNA for the CDR3 is TGCGCCAGCAGCCAACCGACAGGGGATGGCTACACCTTC.

This clone has just a few counts. The chain has TRBV5-6 and TRBJ1-6; 8 bases align to TRBD1. J lost 7 bases, V lost 0 bases, and 0 bases had no gene match. Germline loops: CDR1 SGHDT, CDR2 YYEEEE. The CDR3 runs 14 residues. The CDR3 protein is CASSLAGGNSPLHF. The CDR3, as DNA: TGTGCCAGCAGCTTGGCAGGGGGCAATTCACCCCTCCACTTT.

In the case of this clone: Within the sample, other DNA sequences also encode this same CDR3. J is TRBJ1-1 and V is TRBV5-1, with D perhaps TRBD1 (6 bases). This CDR3 spans 17 amino acids. CDR1 SGHRS and CDR2 YFSETQ come from the germline V gene. V was shortened by 1 base and J by 1 base, with 17 bases between the two germline ends. The CDR3 sequence: CASSLYAQGRGNTEAFF. The CDR3 DNA reads TGCGCCAGCAGCTTGTACGCACAGGGCCGGGGGAACACTGAAGCTTTCTTT.

As DNA, the CDR3 is TGTGCCAGCAGTGCTCAGACAGGGGGGTACGAGCAGTACTTC. Its protein is CASSAQTGGYEQYF. The V gene is TRBV6-5, the J gene TRBJ2-7; the match to TRBD1 covers 9 bases. V shed 5 bases, J shed 4 bases, and the junction held 6 bases outside the gene matches. The CDR3 runs 14 residues. Per the germline V gene, CDR1 is MNHEY and CDR2 is SVGAGI.

This clone has more than one count but fewer than ten. This rearrangement joins TRBV6-1 to TRBJ1-2; unclear D gene. The CDR3 spans 15 residues. Trimming stripped 1 base from V and 2 bases from J, with 11 bases between. Germline V gene lookup returns CDR1 MNHNS and CDR2 SASEGT. As DNA, the CDR3 is TGTGCCAGCAGTGAAGGCCCTACCCCAAACTATGGCTACACCTTC. Residues: CASSEGPTPNYGYTF.

The chain recombines TRBV15 with TRBJ1-2; D ambiguous. The CDR3 totals 12 residues. In germline, CDR1 is LNHNV, CDR2 YYDKDF (reference sequence). Trimming stripped 2 bases from V and 7 bases from J, with 8 bases between. The CDR3 loop reads CATSRSQAGYTF. The CDR3 DNA follows: TGTGCCACCAGCAGAAGCCAGGCTGGCTACACCTTC. The variable domain in full, with the rest retrieved from reference TRBV15 and TRBJ1-2, is DAMVIQNPRYQVTQFGKPVTLSCSQTLNHNVMYWYQQKSSQAPKLLFHYYDKDFNNEADTPDNFQSRRPNTSFCFLDIRSPGLGDTAMYLCATSRSQAGYTFGSGTRLTVV.

V and J are TRBV6-1 and TRBJ1-1, with D possibly TRBD1 on 5 matching bases. The CDR3 has 16 residues. Germline assignment: CDR1 MNHNS and CDR2 SASEGT. The ends were cut back, 2 bases at V and 5 bases at J, with 18 bases in the middle. CDR3 region: CASSERTGHLGTEAFF. The CDR3 DNA follows: TGTGCCAGCAGTGAACGCACAGGCCATTTGGGGACTGAAGCTTTCTTT.

This clone was recorded only once. V gene TRBV5-1 combines with J gene TRBJ2-1, with TRBD2 matching over 9 bases. Unmatched junction bases numbered 12, after V lost 7 bases and J lost 7 bases. In germline, CDR1 is SGHRS, CDR2 YFSETQ. The CDR3 covers 15 residues. The CDR3 reads CASSRGLAGPNEQFF. Here the CDR3 DNA reads TGCGCCAGCTCCCGGGGGCTAGCGGGACCGAATGAGCAGTTCTTC.

This clone was seen a few times. The rearrangement uses TRBV28 and TRBJ1-2; 10 bases map to TRBD1. CDR1 and CDR2 (germline): MDHEN, SYDVKM. The trim removed 7 bases at V and 7 bases at J, leaving 6 bases unmatched. There are 13 residues in the CDR3. The CDR3 sequence: CASIKTGGGGYTF. Written as DNA, the CDR3 is TGTGCCAGCATCAAGACAGGGGGCGGTGGCTACACCTTC.

This chain uses TRBV30 with TRBJ1-1, with D uncertain. The V end lost 2 bases, the J end lost 7 bases, and 5 bases lay between the germline ends. This CDR3 is 10 amino acids long. The germline gives CDR1 GTSNPN, CDR2 SVGIG (reference sequence). CDR3 region: CAWSQREAFF. The CDR3 coding sequence is TGTGCCTGGAGTCAGCGTGAAGCTTTCTTT.

V usage is TRBV5-1 and J usage is TRBJ1-6; D uncertain. The V gene lost 4 bases and the J gene lost 7 bases, with 21 bases spanning the gap. Germline V lookup: CDR1 SGHRS, CDR2 YFSETQ. The CDR3 is made up of 17 amino acids. This CDR3 reads CASSPSSSPGGNSPLHF. Written as DNA, the CDR3 is TGCGCCAGCAGCCCCTCCAGTTCCCCGGGCGGGAATTCACCCCTCCACTTT.

The chain combines TRBV5-1 with TRBJ2-5; TRBD1 is a possible D gene (6 bases). Trimming shortened V by 6 bases and J by 2 bases, and 11 bases separated the two germline ends. The CDR3 sequence is 13 residues long. Germline V gene sequence: CDR1 SGHRS, CDR2 YFSETQ. Here the CDR3 DNA reads TGCGCCAGCAATCAGGGGAGACAAGAGACCCAGTACTTC. Amino acids: CASNQGRQETQYF.

Details on this clone: Sequence at one end of the junction differs from germline and may be a read error. The gene calls are TRBV4-1 and TRBJ2-1, with D possibly matching TRBD2 (5 bases). This CDR3 contains 14 residues. Germline CDR1 reads MGHRA; CDR2 reads YSYEKL. In DNA form, the CDR3 reads TGTGCCAGCAGCCCTCCCCTCAGGACTGATGAGCAGTTCTTC. Translated, it gives CASSPPLRTDEQFF.

The rearrangement uses TRBV28 and TRBJ2-6, with 10 bases matching TRBD1. The germline V gene encodes CDR1 MDHEN and CDR2 SYDVKM. CDR3 length: 16 amino acids. Trimming took 10 bases from V and 1 from J; bases not matched to a gene: 7. This CDR3 reads CATRTGGESGANVLTF. In DNA form, the CDR3 reads TGTGCCACCAGGACAGGGGGAGAATCTGGGGCCAACGTCCTGACTTTC.

This chain connects TRBV6-1 to TRBJ2-7, with 7 bases lining up with TRBD1. Germline lookup yields CDR1 MNHNS and CDR2 SASEGT. The length of the CDR3 is 13 residues. V lost 8 bases, J lost 3 bases, and 7 bases stayed unmatched. The CDR3 reads CASSGQAVYEQYF. DNA for the CDR3: TGTGCCAGCTCAGGACAGGCAGTCTACGAGCAGTACTTC.

The chain recombines TRBV5-1 with TRBJ2-5; 14 nucleotides match TRBD2. The J call is in doubt because the DNA end fits TRBJ2-7 better. CDR1 and CDR2 from the germline V gene are SGHRS and YFSETQ. The CDR3 spans 17 residues. The CDR3 loop reads CASSLDRTSGGQYEQYF. For the CDR3, the DNA is TGCGCCAGCAGCTTGGATCGGACTAGCGGGGGGCAATACGAGCAGTACTTC.